These T cell receptor beta chains were read from a single sample in a study of early T cells in non-severe SARS-CoV-2 infection. Each CDR3 protein gets one entry after TCRdb re-called the 5' RACE reads with MiXCR. This table holds tens of thousands of distinct CDR3 sequences, around 8% found once. The source material was whole blood, sampled at baseline. The source of these receptors is an adult who was a healthcare worker with PCR-confirmed SARS-CoV-2 infection or an uninfected control (not recorded which). CDR3s include the opening cysteine and the closing phenylalanine or tryptophan. The D gene is left open where the match is weak. A row's size may be missing; if present it is once, few, many or a size class.

V: TRBV20-1
D: TRBD2
J: TRBJ2-1
length: 15
size: few
CDR3: CSAREEREDYNEQFF
DNA: TGCAGTGCTAGAGAAGAGCGGGAAGACTACAATGAGCAGTTCTTC

V: TRBV3-1
D: NA
J: TRBJ2-2
length: 14
size: NA
CDR3: CASSWTANTGELFF
DNA: TGTGCCAGCTCCTGGACGGCTAACACCGGGGAGCTGTTTTTT

V: TRBV20-1
D: NA
J: TRBJ2-7
length: 15
size: few
CDR3: CSARVPLGITYEQYF
DNA: TGCAGTGCTAGAGTTCCTCTAGGTATAACCTACGAGCAGTACTTC

V: TRBV2
D: NA
J: TRBJ2-3
length: 17
size: many
CDR3: CASSVVTLYLGTDTQYF
DNA: TGTGCCAGCAGTGTAGTGACTTTGTACCTCGGCACAGATACGCAGTATTTT

V: TRBV20-1
D: TRBD2
J: TRBJ2-3
length: 16
size: many
CDR3: CSARDEYGRITDTQYF
DNA: TGCAGTGCTAGAGATGAGTACGGGAGGATCACAGATACGCAGTATTTT

V: TRBV4-2
D: NA
J: TRBJ2-7
length: 18
size: many
CDR3: CASSQEGGTPGDIHEQYF
DNA: TGTGCCAGCAGCCAAGAGGGTGGAACCCCGGGGGACATCCACGAGCAGTACTTC

V: TRBV6-6
D: NA
J: TRBJ1-5
length: 18
size: many
CDR3: CASSYSNRARYSNQPQHF
DNA: TGTGCCAGCAGTTACTCGAACAGGGCGAGGTATAGCAATCAGCCCCAGCATTTT

V: TRBV2
D: NA
J: TRBJ1-5
length: 11
size: NA
CDR3: CASRNSQPQHF
DNA: TGTGCCAGCAGGAACAGTCAGCCCCAGCATTTT

V: TRBV6-5
D: TRBD1
J: TRBJ1-4
length: 13
size: NA
CDR3: CASRDSGPEKLFF
DNA: TGTGCCAGCCGGGACAGTGGCCCTGAAAAACTGTTTTTT

V: TRBV5-1
D: NA
J: TRBJ2-7
length: 11
size: NA
CDR3: CASSQSYEQYF
DNA: TGCGCCAGCAGCCAATCCTACGAGCAGTACTTC

V: TRBV7-9
D: TRBD2
J: TRBJ2-7
length: 15
size: many
CDR3: CASSRSTSETYEQYF
DNA: TGTGCCAGCAGCCGTTCGACTAGCGAGACCTACGAGCAGTACTTC

V: TRBV19
D: NA
J: TRBJ1-5
length: 16
size: many
CDR3: CASSASGGLSNQPQHF
DNA: TGTGCCAGTAGTGCAAGTGGAGGGCTGAGCAATCAGCCCCAGCATTTT

V: TRBV12-3/TRBV12-4
D: NA
J: TRBJ2-6
length: 20
size: few
CDR3: CASSFSLVVGSSPGANVLTF
DNA: TGTGCCAGCAGTTTTTCCCTTGTTGTAGGGAGCTCCCCCGGGGCCAACGTCCTGACTTTC

V: TRBV29-1
D: TRBD2
J: TRBJ2-1
length: 16
size: NA
CDR3: CSVEDLQRESHNEQFF
DNA: TGCAGCGTTGAAGATCTCCAGCGGGAGAGTCACAATGAGCAGTTCTTC

V: TRBV10-3
D: NA
J: TRBJ2-7
length: 12
size: medium-sized
CDR3: CAISEGRREQYF
DNA: TGTGCCATCAGTGAGGGACGACGCGAGCAGTACTTC

V: TRBV20-1
D: TRBD2
J: TRBJ2-7
length: 13
size: NA
CDR3: CSARWDYSYEQYF
DNA: TGCAGTGCTAGGTGGGACTACTCCTACGAGCAGTACTTC

V: TRBV14
D: NA
J: TRBJ1-1
length: 12
size: NA
CDR3: CASSPNFGEAFF
DNA: TGTGCCAGCAGCCCAAACTTCGGAGAAGCTTTCTTT

V: TRBV18
D: NA
J: TRBJ1-1
length: 12
size: few
CDR3: CASSPSRDEAFF
DNA: TGTGCCAGCTCACCCAGCCGGGATGAAGCTTTCTTT

V: TRBV7-2
D: NA
J: TRBJ2-3
length: 15
size: few
CDR3: CASSLGHLTADTQYF
DNA: TGTGCCAGCAGCCTAGGGCACCTGACCGCAGATACGCAGTATTTT

V: TRBV11-2
D: TRBD1
J: TRBJ2-7
length: 15
size: NA
CDR3: CASSDTGQGLYEQYF
DNA: TGTGCCAGCAGTGATACGGGACAGGGGTTGTACGAGCAGTACTTC

V: TRBV5-4
D: NA
J: TRBJ2-7
length: 13
size: NA
CDR3: CASSIAGTYEQYF
DNA: TGTGCCAGCAGCATAGCAGGGACCTACGAGCAGTACTTC

V: TRBV7-9
D: NA
J: TRBJ2-7
length: 15
size: many
CDR3: CASSSVGGGQNEQYF
DNA: TGTGCCAGCAGCTCTGTAGGAGGGGGTCAGAACGAGCAGTACTTC

V: TRBV27
D: NA
J: TRBJ2-1
length: 13
size: NA
CDR3: CASGVRGVHEQFF
DNA: TGTGCCTCGGGGGTTCGGGGTGTGCATGAGCAGTTCTTC

V: TRBV28
D: TRBD1
J: TRBJ1-6
length: 17
size: many
CDR3: CASSSGQASSYNSPLHF
DNA: TGTGCCAGCAGTTCAGGACAGGCCAGCTCCTATAATTCACCCCTCCACTTT

V: TRBV28
D: TRBD2
J: TRBJ2-7
length: 15
size: many
CDR3: CASSFTSGTRHEQYF
DNA: TGTGCCAGCAGTTTCACTAGCGGGACCCGCCACGAGCAGTACTTC

V: TRBV5-1
D: TRBD2
J: TRBJ2-5
length: 16
size: NA
CDR3: CASSIGLAGAQETQYF
DNA: TGCGCCAGCAGCATAGGACTAGCGGGAGCACAGGAGACCCAGTACTTC

V: TRBV2
D: TRBD2
J: TRBJ2-7
length: 15
size: NA
CDR3: CASSNSGRASYEQYF
DNA: TGTGCCAGCAGTAATAGCGGGAGGGCCTCCTACGAGCAGTACTTC

V: TRBV7-9
D: NA
J: TRBJ1-2
length: 12
size: NA
CDR3: CASSPPRDGYTF
DNA: TGTGCCAGCAGCCCCCCCCGGGATGGCTACACCTTC

V: TRBV24-1
D: NA
J: TRBJ2-1
length: 14
size: many
CDR3: CATSDLVQGNEQFF
DNA: TGTGCCACCAGTGATCTCGTACAGGGTAACGAGCAGTTCTTC

V: TRBV7-2
D: TRBD2
J: TRBJ2-1
length: 15
size: many
CDR3: CASSSLAGWANEQFF
DNA: TGTGCCAGCAGCTCACTAGCGGGGTGGGCCAATGAGCAGTTCTTC

V: TRBV24-1
D: TRBD1
J: TRBJ2-7
length: 13
size: few
CDR3: CATSDPTGSEQYF
DNA: TGTGCCACCAGTGACCCGACAGGGTCCGAGCAGTACTTC

V: TRBV4-1
D: NA
J: TRBJ2-1
length: 17
size: many
CDR3: CASSQVWRERGGNEQFF
DNA: TGCGCCAGCAGCCAAGTTTGGCGGGAGAGGGGGGGCAATGAGCAGTTCTTC

V: TRBV7-8
D: NA
J: TRBJ2-2
length: 15
size: many
CDR3: CASSLARKNTGELFF
DNA: TGTGCCAGCAGCTTAGCGCGGAAAAACACCGGGGAGCTGTTTTTT

V: TRBV5-1
D: TRBD2
J: TRBJ2-1
length: 17
size: many
CDR3: CASSLVLASGSVNEQFF
DNA: TGCGCCAGCAGCTTGGTCTTGGCGAGCGGGAGTGTCAATGAGCAGTTCTTC

V: TRBV4-2
D: NA
J: TRBJ2-7
length: 16
size: NA
CDR3: CASSQDLTGRVYEQYF
DNA: TGTGCCAGCAGCCAAGATTTAACGGGGCGGGTCTACGAGCAGTACTTC

V: TRBV20-1
D: NA
J: TRBJ2-1
length: 15
size: many
CDR3: CSARGLGSEVNEQFF
DNA: TGCAGTGCTAGGGGACTTGGATCGGAAGTCAATGAGCAGTTCTTC

V: TRBV19
D: NA
J: TRBJ1-2
length: 15
size: few
CDR3: CASSNLDISNYGYTF
DNA: TGTGCCAGTAGTAATCTCGACATATCTAACTATGGCTACACCTTC

V: TRBV11-2
D: NA
J: TRBJ1-2
length: 13
size: many
CDR3: CASSLRAEYGYTF
DNA: TGTGCCAGCAGCTTAAGGGCAGAGTATGGCTACACCTTC

V: TRBV29-1
D: NA
J: TRBJ1-2
length: 11
size: NA
CDR3: CSVEHSYGYTF
DNA: TGCAGCGTTGAACACAGCTATGGCTACACCTTC

V: TRBV18
D: NA
J: TRBJ2-3
length: 13
size: NA
CDR3: CASSPLPGDTQYF
DNA: TGTGCCAGCTCACCTCTCCCCGGAGATACGCAGTATTTT

V: TRBV7-2
D: NA
J: TRBJ1-3
length: 14
size: many
CDR3: CASSPGRAGNTIYF
DNA: TGTGCCAGCAGCCCTGGCAGGGCGGGAAACACCATATATTTT

V: TRBV30
D: NA
J: TRBJ2-3
length: 16
size: many
CDR3: CAWRKSGATGTDTQYF
DNA: TGTGCCTGGAGAAAAAGCGGAGCAACCGGCACAGATACGCAGTATTTT

V: TRBV28
D: TRBD2
J: TRBJ2-7
length: 13
size: many
CDR3: CASSSPGRGEQYF
DNA: TGTGCCAGCAGTTCGCCAGGGAGGGGCGAGCAGTACTTC

V: TRBV13
D: NA
J: TRBJ2-5
length: 14
size: NA
CDR3: CASSLGDIGETQYF
DNA: TGTGCCAGCAGCTTAGGGGACATTGGAGAGACCCAGTACTTC

V: TRBV7-6
D: TRBD2
J: TRBJ2-1
length: 20
size: NA
CDR3: CASSWPRAGTSGRMNNEQFF
DNA: TGTGCCAGCAGCTGGCCTCGAGCCGGGACTAGCGGGAGGATGAACAATGAGCAGTTCTTC

V: TRBV5-1
D: TRBD1
J: TRBJ2-7
length: 17
size: NA
CDR3: CAGSLNPTGQGAYEQYF
DNA: TGCGCCGGCAGCTTGAACCCTACGGGACAGGGGGCCTACGAGCAGTACTTC

V: TRBV29-1
D: TRBD1
J: TRBJ1-1
length: 14
size: NA
CDR3: CSVDTQTGGTEAFF
DNA: TGCAGCGTTGATACCCAGACAGGGGGGACTGAAGCTTTCTTT

V: TRBV6-5
D: TRBD1
J: TRBJ2-7
length: 15
size: few
CDR3: CASSLLRDRAYEQYF
DNA: TGTGCCAGCAGTTTATTACGGGACAGGGCCTACGAGCAGTACTTC

V: TRBV10-2
D: TRBD1
J: TRBJ2-5
length: 13
size: NA
CDR3: CASSGRGIVTQYF
DNA: TGCGCCAGCAGTGGCAGGGGGATAGTGACCCAGTACTTC

V: TRBV10-3
D: NA
J: TRBJ2-7
length: 13
size: NA
CDR3: CAISDRWGYEQYF
DNA: TGTGCCATCAGTGACAGATGGGGCTACGAGCAGTACTTC